This T cell receptor beta chain was profiled in a study of T-cell reconstitution after alpha-beta-depleted transplantation in children (dated by TCRdb to about 2016). Background on the whole study: The study quantitatively tracked T-cell immune reconstitution after TCRalphabeta/CD19-depleted allogeneic hematopoietic cell transplantation in children using TCR repertoire profiling.

Notes on this clonotype: Its antigen has not been determined. Base qualities are not provided; no much larger clone lies one nucleotide away.

The library was produced with PCR. The sequencing machine was an Illumina HiSeq 2500. Molecular barcoding was employed in the preparation of TCR libraries, with unique molecular identifiers being used to normalize TCRbeta repertoire quantification. Using fastp trimming at Q25 and MiXCR clonotype assembly, TCRdb reanalyzed the public sequencing data and kept in-frame beta chains. One record per CDR3 amino acid sequence lists the most common genes and DNA. In all, the sample holds hundreds of thousands of distinct CDR3 sequences, and about 21% of those were seen once. Less than 15% of the sample belongs to the ten largest clones. The treatment or condition label corresponds to: allogeneic hematopoietic cell transplantation with graft depleted of TCRalphabeta T cells and CD19 B cells. The children who served as transplant recipients had been given grafts of TCRalphabeta/CD19-depleted allogeneic hematopoietic cells.

The germline ends are 11 bases apart after V is trimmed by 3 bases and J by 6 bases. Inclusive of the bounding cysteine and phenylalanine, the CDR3 is 13 residues long. Just CDR3 DNA is preserved here, 39 bases in frame from base 1. CDR1 and CDR2 (SEHNR, FQNEAQ) derive from the germline V gene (reference sequence). The investigation overall reported the following: In some patients, high TCRbeta diversity at day 60 was attributed to recipient T cells and intrathymic progenitors that had survived conditioning. Over the following months the frequencies of hyperexpanded clones went down, and after one year T-cell counts and TCRbeta diversity were mostly credited to newly produced T cells. The apparently early recovery of alphabetaT-cell counts about two months after transplant reportedly depended on only several hundred rapidly expanded clones that came from non-depleted graft cells.

This specimen was PBMCs, mostly from graft donor cells, taken 360 days after TCRalphabeta/CD19-depleted stem cell transplant. This TCR was recovered from a boy in the first two years of life who had a stem cell transplant for acute myeloid leukemia, so the T cells may come from the graft donor. The chain is assembled from TRBV7-9 and TRBJ1-1; the D gene is perhaps TRBD1, from 6 matching bases. The CDR3 here reads CASSFPGASEAFF. The nucleotide sequence reads as follows: TGTGCCAGCAGCTTTCCAGGGGCTTCTGAAGCTTTCTTT.